Presented here are 5 T cell receptor beta chains from one specimen sequenced in a study of blood T cell repertoires in COVID-19. Sequencing used immunoSEQ multiplex PCR; TCRdb keeps in-frame clones, though not all of them. In the table there are about 64,000 clones, approximately 78% of which are singletons. Material for sequencing was peripheral blood. Every receptor here comes from a man aged 60 to 75 with COVID-19, enrolled during active disease.

The chain combines TRBV2 with TRBJ1-4; D not resolved. There are 12 residues in the CDR3. Germline V gene sequence: CDR1 SNHLY, CDR2 FYNNEI. V lost 8 bases and J 7 bases, leaving 11 bases between the germline ends. CDR3 sequence reads: CASGKEGEKLFF. The CDR3, as DNA: TGTGCCAGCGGGAAAGAGGGTGAAAAACTGTTTTTT. The full variable domain, in which reference TRBV2 and TRBJ1-4 provide the parts outside the CDR3, is EPEVTQTPSHQVTQMGQEVILRCVPISNHLYFYWYRQILGQKVEFLVSFYNNEISEKSEIFDDQFSVERPDGSNFTLKIRSTKLEDSAMYFCASGKEGEKLFFGSGTQLSVL.

The chain links TRBV12-2 to TRBJ2-3; the D call of TRBD2 is as the table states it, not checked on the DNA. TRBV12-2 has pseudogene status. The CDR3 runs to 17 residues. In DNA, the CDR3 is TGTGCAAGTCGCTTAACGATGCGGGCGACCTGCAGGGATACGCAGTATTTT. It translates to CASRLTMRATCRDTQYF.

This sequence joins TRBV7-2 and TRBJ2-1, with D hard to call. Germline V gene sequence: CDR1 SGHTA, CDR2 FQGNSA. The CDR3 sequence is 13 residues long. Trimming cost V 5 bases and J 12 bases, with 17 bases left between them. The CDR3 spells CASSRSFAPMQFF. The CDR3, as DNA: TGTGCCAGCAGCCGGTCTTTCGCCCCCATGCAGTTCTTC.

By sample fraction, this clone is medium-sized (0.01 to 0.1%). The chain is built from TRBV9 and TRBJ2-1; 14 bases are shared with TRBD2. V dropped 0 bases and J dropped 1; count of bases not matched to a gene: 6. Germline V gene lookup returns CDR1 SGDLS and CDR2 YYNGEE. The CDR3 has 19 residues. CDR3 loop: CASSVDGTSGGLSYNEQFF. CDR3 nucleotide sequence: TGTGCCAGCAGCGTAGACGGGACTAGCGGGGGCCTTTCCTACAATGAGCAGTTCTTC. The complete variable domain, with remaining parts taken from reference TRBV9 and TRBJ2-1, reads DSGVTQTPKHLITATGQRVTLRCSPRSGDLSVYWYQQSLDQGLQFLIQYYNGEERAKGNILERFSAQQFPDLHSELNLSSLELGDSALYFCASSVDGTSGGLSYNEQFFGPGTRLTVL.

The chain joins TRBV29-1 to TRBJ2-3, with unresolved D. The germline V and J ends were trimmed by 4 bases and 4 bases, with 9 bases remaining between them. This CDR3 contains 12 residues. Germline CDR1 SQVTM, CDR2 ANQGSEA. CDR3 in amino acids: CSVVTNSDTQYF. The CDR3 region has the DNA TGCAGCGTTGTAACTAATTCAGATACGCAGTATTTT.